The 6 T cell receptor beta chains below come from one sample, sequenced in a study of early T cells in non-severe SARS-CoV-2 infection. TCRdb independently ran MiXCR on the 5' RACE reads; one entry per CDR3 protein. The table records fewer than 75,000 distinct CDR3 sequences, roughly a sixth of them present only once. Source: whole blood, taken at baseline. The source of these receptors is an adult who was a healthcare worker with PCR-confirmed SARS-CoV-2 infection or an uninfected control (not recorded which).

Only a few counts were recorded for this clonotype. The J gene is TRBJ1-1, the V gene TRBV2; 7 bases match TRBD1. Germline CDR1 reads SNHLY; CDR2 reads FYNNEI. Trimming removed 7 bases from V and 2 bases from J; junction bases left unmatched: 4. The CDR3 spans 13 residues. The DNA of the CDR3 is TGTGCCAGCATGGGACAGCCTAACACTGAAGCTTTCTTT. This sequence encodes CASMGQPNTEAFF.

The CDR3 spells CASSEGLFSGNTIYF. CDR3 nucleotides: TGTGCCAGCAGCGAGGGCCTCTTCTCTGGAAACACCATATATTTT. J is TRBJ1-3 and V is TRBV9; D is undetermined. The CDR3 runs to 15 residues. The germline V gene has CDR1 SGDLS and CDR2 YYNGEE. Trimming left V 3 bases short and J 0 bases short, with 10 bases between.

This chain joins TRBV4-3 and TRBJ2-1, with D possibly TRBD2 on 6 matching bases. The CDR3 length is 16 residues. V lost 0 bases and J 1 base, leaving 10 bases between the germline ends. CDR1 is LGHNA and CDR2 is YSLEER in the germline V gene. CDR3 DNA: TGCGCCAGCAGCCAAGAACTAGCCGGTTCCTACAATGAGCAGTTCTTC. Its protein product is CASSQELAGSYNEQFF.

This chain links TRBV4-3 with TRBJ1-1; D uncertain. CDR1 and CDR2 (germline): LGHNA, YSLEER. The CDR3 consists of 15 residues. V dropped 2 bases and J dropped 5 bases, with 15 bases sitting between them. CDR3 DNA sequence: TGCGCCAGCAGCCAAATCCGGCGGGTGGTGACTGAAGCTTTCTTT. Its translation is CASSQIRRVVTEAFF.

This clonotype occurred many times. This chain joins TRBV20-1 and TRBJ2-7, with 11 bases that match TRBD2. CDR1 is DFQATT, CDR2 SNEGSKA, per germline (reference sequence). Germline trimming cut 0 bases from V and 2 bases from J; bases unmatched to any gene: 3. The CDR3 sequence is 15 residues long. For the CDR3, the DNA is TGCAGTGCTAGAGATTTAGCGGGAGGGACCTACGAGCAGTACTTC. It specifies CSARDLAGGTYEQYF.

This clonotype was counted a few times. The J gene is TRBJ2-7, the V gene TRBV5-6; D gene ambiguous. The length of the CDR3 is 12 residues. From germline, CDR1 is SGHDT and CDR2 YYEEEE. Trimming cost V 6 bases and J 2 bases, with 9 bases left between them. The CDR3 reads CASTKSTYEQYF. The DNA for the CDR3 is TGTGCCAGCACCAAGTCCACCTACGAGCAGTACTTC.